The next 25 T cell receptor beta chains were all read from a single sample in a study of cytomegalovirus exposure and HLA in healthy donors. Some clones are missing from TCRdb's copy, which holds only in-frame ones; the method was immunoSEQ multiplex PCR. The sample yields more than 100,000 clones, about nine tenths seen once. Sequences were obtained from PBMCs. The receptor source for this set is a young man in good health and CMV-seronegative.

This chain links TRBV27 with TRBJ1-2; 9 nucleotides align to TRBD1. V lost 6 bases to trimming and J lost 4 bases; unmatched junction nucleotides: 6. The germline V gene encodes CDR1 MNHEY and CDR2 SMNVEV (reference sequence). The CDR3 is 14 residues long. The DNA of the CDR3 is TGTGCCAGCAGGAAGGGGACAGGGACCTATGGCTACACCTTC. It is translated as CASRKGTGTYGYTF.

This clone was counted once. The chain links TRBV19 to TRBJ1-2; 11 bases map to TRBD1. V shed 3 bases and J 9 bases; nucleotides not matched to a gene: 3. This CDR3 spans 13 amino acids. The V gene's germline CDR1 is LNHDA and CDR2 SQIVND (reference sequence). The CDR3 region is CASSIGQGASYTF. The DNA for the CDR3 is TGTGCCAGTAGTATCGGACAGGGGGCAAGCTACACCTTC.

The gene calls are TRBV12-5 and TRBJ2-7; D possibly corresponds to TRBD1 (5 bases). The CDR3 runs to 14 residues. V was clipped by 3 bases and J by 2 bases, with 11 bases between them. The germline V gene encodes CDR1 LGHNT and CDR2 FRNRAP. This CDR3 is CASGFRGHTYEQYF. CDR3 sequence (DNA): TGTGCTAGTGGTTTCCGAGGACACACCTACGAGCAGTACTTC.

This chain links TRBV30 with TRBJ1-5; TRBD1 aligns across 8 bases. The CDR3 is 16 residues long. From germline, CDR1 is GTSNPN and CDR2 SVGIG (reference sequence). Trimming at V came to 0 bases and at J to 4 bases, leaving 8 bases not matched to a gene. This CDR3 reads CAWSVQLGQANQPQHF. CDR3 sequence (DNA): TGTGCCTGGAGTGTACAGTTGGGACAGGCTAATCAGCCCCAGCATTTT.

V is TRBV7-9 and J is TRBJ2-3, with D perhaps matching TRBD1 (6 bases). CDR1 and CDR2 from the germline V gene are SEHNR and FQNEAQ (reference sequence). This CDR3 contains 15 residues. The V end lost 5 bases, the J end lost 4 bases, and 16 bases lay between the germline ends. The CDR3 sequence: CASSRPTGSPDTQYF. CDR3 in DNA: TGTGCCAGCAGCCGACCAACAGGGTCTCCAGATACGCAGTATTTT. The full variable domain, rest sourced from reference TRBV7-9 and TRBJ2-3, is DTGVSQNPRHKITKRGQNVTFRCDPISEHNRLYWYRQTLGQGPEFLTYFQNEAQLEKSRLLSDRFSAERPKGSFSTLEIQRTEQGDSAMYLCASSRPTGSPDTQYFGPGTRLTVL.

V usage is TRBV6-4 and J usage is TRBJ2-3; unclear D gene. Germline CDR1 and CDR2: MRHNA and SNTAGT. The V gene lost 8 bases and the J gene lost 0 bases, with 12 bases spanning the gap. The CDR3 covers 14 residues. CDR3 sequence reads: CASASDASTDTQYF. DNA for the CDR3: TGTGCCAGCGCCAGCGACGCCAGCACAGATACGCAGTATTTT.

The chain carries TRBV10-2 and TRBJ1-1; 10 bases match TRBD1. The trim removed 6 bases at V and 5 bases at J, leaving 6 bases unmatched. CDR1 is WSHSY and CDR2 is SAAADI in the germline V gene. This CDR3 contains 14 residues. As DNA, the CDR3 is TGCGCCAGCAGCGGGACAGGGGTGGAAACTGAAGCTTTCTTT. It is translated as CASSGTGVETEAFF.

The chain joins TRBV18 to TRBJ1-1; 8 nucleotides agree with TRBD1. CDR1 KGHSH and CDR2 LQKENI come from the germline V gene. The V segment lost 5 bases and the J segment 3 bases; nucleotides outside the gene matches: 8. This CDR3 has 15 amino acids. DNA of the CDR3: TGTGCCAGCTCAAACGGACAGGGAGGGGACACTGAAGCTTTCTTT. This translates into CASSNGQGGDTEAFF. Full variable domain (outside the CDR3, taken from reference TRBV18 and TRBJ1-1): NAGVMQNPRHLVRRRGQEARLRCSPMKGHSHVYWYRQLPEEGLKFMVYLQKENIIDESGMPKERFSAEFPKEGPSILRIQQVVRGDSAAYFCASSNGQGGDTEAFFGQGTRLTVV.

This chain joins TRBV5-1 and TRBJ2-7; a weak D match, TRBD1 (7 bases). Trimming took off 4 bases at V and 4 bases at J, with 15 bases between the two ends. Germline V gives CDR1 SGHRS, CDR2 YFSETQ. There are 14 residues in the CDR3. Here the CDR3 reads CASSPGGQPYEQYF. Here the CDR3 DNA reads TGCGCCAGCAGCCCCGGGGGACAGCCATACGAGCAGTACTTC.

The V gene is TRBV7-7, the J gene TRBJ2-2, with D hard to call. With 0 bases removed from V and 4 bases from J, the gap between germline ends came to 6 bases. CDR1 and CDR2 (germline): SSHAT, FNYEAQ (reference sequence). The CDR3 covers 14 residues. The DNA for the CDR3 is TGTGCCAGCAGCTTAGCGGAGTCCACCGGGGAGCTGTTTTTT. Amino acid sequence: CASSLAESTGELFF. Combining the CDR3 with reference TRBV7-7 and TRBJ2-2 gives the whole variable domain GAGVSQSPRYKVTKRGQDVTLRCDPISSHATLYWYQQALGQGPEFLTYFNYEAQPDKSGLPSDRFSAERPEGSISTLTIQRTEQRDSAMYRCASSLAESTGELFFGEGSRLTVL.

The chain employs TRBV27 and TRBJ1-3; unclear D gene. CDR1 MNHEY and CDR2 SMNVEV come from the germline V gene (reference sequence). V dropped 4 bases and J dropped 2 bases, with 9 bases sitting between them. The CDR3 length is 14 residues. In nucleotides, the CDR3 is TGTGCCAGCAGTTGGGGAGGGACTGGAAACACCATATATTTT. This encodes CASSWGGTGNTIYF.

This chain uses TRBV29-1 with TRBJ2-6; 7 bases align to TRBD2. This CDR3 is 13 amino acids long. The V and J ends lost 5 bases and 4 bases, in that order; junction bases with no gene match: 2. The germline V gene encodes CDR1 SQVTM and CDR2 ANQGSEA. CDR3: CSVTGGGANVLTF. CDR3 DNA: TGCAGCGTTACGGGGGGAGGGGCCAACGTCCTGACTTTC.

V gene TRBV15 combines with J gene TRBJ2-7; D might be TRBD2 (5 bases). Trimming left V 5 bases short and J 7 bases short, with 18 bases between. In germline, CDR1 is LNHNV, CDR2 YYDKDF (reference sequence). The CDR3 sequence is 14 residues long. The CDR3 region is CATSVGVIGWEQYF. CDR3 nucleotides: TGTGCCACCAGCGTCGGGGTTATTGGATGGGAGCAGTACTTC.

The chain recombines TRBV6-6 with TRBJ2-3, with D unclear. Trimming took off 2 bases at V and 1 base at J, with 13 bases between the two ends. This CDR3 region has 16 residues. CDR1 is MNHNY, CDR2 SVGAGI, per germline (reference sequence). DNA of the CDR3: TGTGCCAGCAGTTACCCCTTGCGAACAGGCACAGATACGCAGTATTTT. Translating it yields CASSYPLRTGTDTQYF.

V gene TRBV6-1 combines with J gene TRBJ2-1; 9 bases are shared with TRBD2. In germline, CDR1 is MNHNS, CDR2 SASEGT. This CDR3 contains 19 residues. The trim removed 1 base at V and 0 bases at J, leaving 10 bases unmatched. The CDR3 spells CASSEGGLAGFFSYNEQFF. DNA for the CDR3: TGTGCCAGCAGTGAAGGGGGCCTAGCGGGATTTTTCTCCTACAATGAGCAGTTCTTC.

The genes are TRBV9 and TRBJ1-2, with D possibly being TRBD1 (6 bases). CDR1 is SGDLS and CDR2 is YYNGEE in the germline V gene. The V and J ends lost 0 bases and 0 bases respectively, with 15 bases between them. This CDR3 contains 17 residues. CDR3 loop: CASSVGAGGQANYGYTF. Here the CDR3 DNA reads TGTGCCAGCAGCGTAGGGGCGGGGGGCCAGGCTAACTATGGCTACACCTTC.

The chain employs TRBV30 and TRBJ2-1; maybe TRBD2 (6 bases). V lost 0 bases and J lost 10, with 13 bases in between. The CDR3 spans 13 residues. Germline-derived CDR1 and CDR2 are GTSNPN and SVGIG (reference sequence). The CDR3 DNA sequence: TGTGCCTGGAGTGTACGTGGGGCGGGAGAGCAGTTCTTC. This translates into CAWSVRGAGEQFF.

The gene calls are TRBV19 and TRBJ2-1; a weak D match, TRBD2 (6 bases). CDR3 length: 14 residues. Germline loops: CDR1 LNHDA, CDR2 SQIVND (reference sequence). V dropped 5 bases and J dropped 7 bases, with 15 bases sitting between them. CDR3 residues: CASSASGARNEQFF. As DNA, the CDR3 is TGTGCCAGTAGTGCCTCGGGAGCCCGGAATGAGCAGTTCTTC.

This chain's CDR3 is CASTNLPGMRNTEAFF. In DNA form, the CDR3 reads TGTGCCAGCACCAACCTCCCGGGGATGAGGAACACTGAAGCTTTCTTT. The chain carries TRBV27 and TRBJ1-1; D remains ambiguous. Germline CDR1 is MNHEY and CDR2 is SMNVEV (reference sequence). The CDR3 length is 16 residues. Trimming cost V 7 bases and J 1 base, with 19 bases left between them.

The rearrangement uses TRBV5-1 and TRBJ2-7; 7 bases fit TRBD1. The CDR3 totals 13 residues. CDR1 SGHRS and CDR2 YFSETQ come from the germline V gene. The V segment lost 2 bases and the J segment 2 bases; nucleotides outside the gene matches: 1. The CDR3, as DNA: TGCGCCAGCAGCTTAGGGGGCACCTACGAGCAGTACTTC. Its protein product is CASSLGGTYEQYF.

The CDR3 bases are TGCGCCAGCAGCCAAGATAACGGGTATTACACTGAAGCTTTCTTT. This gives the protein CASSQDNGYYTEAFF. V usage is TRBV4-1 and J usage is TRBJ1-1; D is uncertain. Germline assignment: CDR1 MGHRA and CDR2 YSYEKL. The CDR3 runs 15 residues. The V end was cut by 0 bases, the J end by 3 bases, with 11 bases between.

This clone was found once. V and J are TRBV9 and TRBJ2-2; D perhaps matches TRBD2 (6 bases). This CDR3 comprises 15 residues. Germline assignment: CDR1 SGDLS and CDR2 YYNGEE. Trimming pared 0 bases from V and 4 bases from J, leaving 10 bases between. CDR3: CASSVEGAGTGELFF. CDR3 DNA: TGTGCCAGCAGCGTAGAGGGAGCGGGCACCGGGGAGCTGTTTTTT.

The chain recombines TRBV5-6 with TRBJ1-2; perhaps TRBD1 as D (6 bases). The CDR3 has 15 amino acids. Germline assignment: CDR1 SGHDT and CDR2 YYEEEE. Trimming cost V 4 bases and J 4 bases, with 17 bases left between them. The CDR3 DNA reads TGTGCCAGCAGCAGCGAGGGGGAACACTCCTATGGCTACACCTTC. As protein: CASSSEGEHSYGYTF. Using reference TRBV5-6 and TRBJ1-2 for the parts outside the CDR3, the full variable domain is DAGVTQSPTHLIKTRGQQVTLRCSPKSGHDTVSWYQQALGQGPQFIFQYYEEEERQRGNFPDRFSGHQFPNYSSELNVNALLLGDSALYLCASSSEGEHSYGYTFGSGTRLTVV.

The chain links TRBV4-1 to TRBJ2-7; 7 bases align to TRBD2. With 2 bases clipped from V and 5 bases from J, the junction kept 9 bases outside the gene matches. Germline V gene data show CDR1 as MGHRA and CDR2 as YSYEKL. CDR3 size: 15 residues. The CDR3 bases are TGCGCCAGCAGCCAACTCCCGGGGGGTAGCAACGAGCAGTACTTC. Amino acid sequence: CASSQLPGGSNEQYF.

In this sample, this clone turned up once. The chain employs TRBV19 and TRBJ2-7; 9 nucleotides match TRBD1. CDR1 and CDR2 (germline): LNHDA, SQIVND (reference sequence). The junction had 9 bases not matched to a gene; V was cut back by 6 bases and J by 6 bases. The CDR3 is made up of 14 amino acids. DNA for the CDR3: TGTGCCAGTAGCAACCGGGGACAGGGCGGCGAGCAGTACTTC. This sequence encodes CASSNRGQGGEQYF.